The source of this T cell receptor (beta chain) is a study of cytomegalovirus exposure and HLA in healthy donors. Study-wide results and limits: An analysis done earlier found most TCR beta V segments productive about 90% or about 30% of the time.

CDR1 and CDR2 from the germline V gene are SGDLS and YYNGEE. Trimming removed 0 bases at V and 4 bases at J, with 15 bases between. There are 16 residues in the CDR3. With respect to this clone: The antigen is undetermined.

PCR amplification relied on 60 Vbeta primers (plus 13 Jbeta primers). Authors' analysis steps: In a later analysis, the count reached tens of millions of unique TCR beta chains, with about 12 million shared. TCRdb keeps only in-frame clones here, not all; method: immunoSEQ multiplex PCR. V and J calls and clone size are those listed in that table; D and trimming were worked out from the DNA. The table shows 200,000 or so clones, with around 79% occurring only once. Each of the donors was a healthy bone marrow donor. The source material was PBMCs. The clonotype comes from a male donor in good health and CMV-seropositive. The V and J genes are TRBV9 and TRBJ2-3; a weak D match, TRBD2 (7 bases). CDR3 residues: CASSVGEGERADTQYF. CDR3 nucleotides: TGTGCCAGCAGCGTAGGGGAGGGGGAGCGCGCAGATACGCAGTATTTT.